This passage covers 13 T cell receptor beta chains from one sample sequenced in a study of OX40 agonist ivuxolimab in advanced cancers. Repertoires were generated with immunoSEQ multiplex PCR, while TCRdb's copy carries only in-frame clones and drops some. The sample shows 20,000 to 25,000 clones, about 79% of them seen only once. The specimen was CD4+ or CD8+ T cells sorted from blood, collected in a trial of the OX40 agonist ivuxolimab. The receptors come from an adult with an advanced solid tumor such as melanoma, head and neck, liver or kidney cancer.

The chain carries TRBV6-1 and TRBJ2-1, with 12 bases fitting TRBD2. V gave up 6 bases and J gave up 9 bases; unmatched junction bases: 9. Germline lookup yields CDR1 MNHNS and CDR2 SASEGT. This CDR3 spans 15 amino acids. DNA of the CDR3: TGTGCCAGCAGCGCCGGACTAGCGGGATCGGCTGAGCAGTTCTTC. The encoded protein is CASSAGLAGSAEQFF.

The chain joins TRBV11-2 to TRBJ2-1, with D perhaps matching TRBD1 or TRBD2 (6 bases each). Trimming cost V 3 bases and J 8 bases, with 8 bases left between them. The V gene's germline CDR1 is SGHAT and CDR2 FQNNGV. The CDR3 totals 12 residues. The CDR3 spells CASSFGGYEQFF. Written as DNA, the CDR3 is TGTGCCAGCAGCTTCGGGGGCTATGAGCAGTTCTTC.

As concerns this clone: Germline is not matched at one junction end, which may reflect a read error. This chain joins TRBV9 and TRBJ2-3; 7 bases match TRBD2. The germline CDR1 and CDR2 sequences are SGDLS and YYNGEE. The CDR3 covers 17 residues. The CDR3 nucleotides read TGTGCCAGCAGCGACCTTCGACTAGCCGGGAGCACAGGTACGCAGTATTTT. Translation: CASSDLRLAGSTGTQYF.

The chain joins TRBV5-6 to TRBJ2-7, with 8 bases that match TRBD2. CDR3 size: 13 residues. With V trimmed by 4 bases and J by 4 bases, 4 bases remained unmatched. CDR1 is SGHDT, CDR2 YYEEEE, per germline. In nucleotides, the CDR3 is TGTGCCAGCAGCATAGCGGGATCGTACGAGCAGTACTTC. Amino acids: CASSIAGSYEQYF.

This chain joins TRBV30 and TRBJ2-4, with 8 nucleotides matching TRBD1. V was clipped by 5 bases and J by 4 bases; unmatched bases: 7. Germline V gene lookup returns CDR1 GTSNPN and CDR2 SVGIG (reference sequence). This CDR3 has 14 amino acids. This chain's CDR3 is CAWGPGGWKNIQYF. The DNA for the CDR3 is TGTGCCTGGGGCCCAGGGGGCTGGAAAAACATTCAGTACTTC.

The chain employs TRBV5-1 and TRBJ2-1; D not certain. Trimming shortened V by 3 bases and J by 0 bases, and 10 bases separated the two germline ends. CDR1 is SGHRS and CDR2 is YFSETQ in the germline V gene. The CDR3 is 15 amino acids. CDR3 residues: CASSSSLSSYNEQFF. CDR3 coding DNA: TGCGCCAGCAGCTCATCCCTTAGCTCCTACAATGAGCAGTTCTTC.

CDR3 loop: CASSMDWMNTEAFF. In DNA, the CDR3 is TGTGCCAGTAGTATGGACTGGATGAACACTGAAGCTTTCTTT. The chain links TRBV19 to TRBJ1-1; D remains unclear. Trimming took off 3 bases at V and 0 bases at J, with 8 bases between the two ends. CDR1 is LNHDA, CDR2 SQIVND, per germline (reference sequence). This CDR3 is built from 14 residues. Together with reference TRBV19 and TRBJ1-1, the CDR3 gives the full variable domain: DGGITQSPKYLFRKEGQNVTLSCEQNLNHDAMYWYRQDPGQGLRLIYYSQIVNDFQKGDIAEGYSVSREKKESFPLTVTSAQKNPTAFYLCASSMDWMNTEAFFGQGTRLTVV.

This clone occurred once. The rearrangement uses TRBV6-5 and TRBJ2-2; D perhaps matches TRBD1 (5 bases). Trimming removed 3 bases from V and 3 bases from J, with 11 bases in between. The CDR3 has 15 residues. From germline, CDR1 is MNHEY and CDR2 SVGAGI. The CDR3 sequence is CASSYILGDTGELFF. CDR3 nucleotide sequence: TGTGCCAGCAGTTATATTCTAGGGGACACCGGGGAGCTGTTTTTT.

CDR3 nucleotides: TGTGCCAGCTCAACAATATTAGCGGGAGAAAATACGCAGTATTTT. Protein: CASSTILAGENTQYF. This sequence joins TRBV19 and TRBJ2-3; the match to TRBD2 covers 9 bases. Germline V CDR1 and CDR2: LNHDA, SQIVND (reference sequence). CDR3 length equals 15 residues. J gave up 7 bases and V 9 bases, and 14 bases lay outside the gene matches.

Remarks on this clone: Since the CDR3 does not end with the conserved phenylalanine or tryptophan, this likely comes from a read error. The limits of the CDR3 on the DNA are not certain, so only TCRdb's listed CDR3 is given. J is TRBJ1-2 and V is TRBV6-6. Germline lookup yields CDR1 MNHNY and CDR2 SVGAGI (reference sequence). Including both end residues, the CDR3 is 15 amino acids long. The CDR3 reads CASSSTGGGRKTYGY.

This rearrangement joins TRBV28 to TRBJ2-1; 13 positions match TRBD2. Trimming cost V 2 bases and J 8 bases; bases outside gene matches: 12. Germline CDR1 is MDHEN and CDR2 is SYDVKM. The CDR3 is made up of 18 amino acids. For the CDR3, the DNA is TGTGCCAGCAGTTTACTACTAGCGGGAGGGCCCTTGTCCGATGAGCAGTTCTTC. As protein: CASSLLLAGGPLSDEQFF.

Regarding this clone: The junction does not match germline at one end; this may be a read error. J is TRBJ1-1 and V is TRBV10-3, with a tentative D call TRBD1 (5 bases). The germline V gene encodes CDR1 ENHRY and CDR2 SYGVKD. The CDR3 has 13 amino acids. The CDR3 here is CASSYGGQAEAFF. CDR3 in DNA: TGTGCCAGCAGTTACGGGGGTCAGGCGGAAGCTTTCTTT.

The CDR3 region is CASSQERTGYEQYF. DNA for the CDR3: TGTGCCAGCAGCCAAGAACGGACAGGCTACGAGCAGTACTTC. The gene calls are TRBV14 and TRBJ2-7, with 7 nucleotides matching TRBD1. The length of the CDR3 is 14 residues. Germline CDR1 is SGHDN and CDR2 is FVKESK. Germline trimming cut 0 bases from V and 3 bases from J; bases unmatched to any gene: 2.